Sequencing of this TCR beta chain was carried out in a study of CD4 T cells in relation to SARS-CoV-2 and coronaviruses. Overall study: After roughly 9 days of antigen culture, PBMC TCR beta CDR3s were sequenced.

Before the COVID-19 pandemic, during about 2011-2019, CD4+ T cells were taken from unexposed donors. Isolation of CD4+ T cells took place after approximately eleven days in culture. This CDR3 contains 13 residues. CDR1 SGHTA and CDR2 FQGTGA come from the germline V gene. V lost 5 bases and J lost 5; bases outside the gene matches: 5. On this clone: Its specificity is unknown.

The protocol was immunoSEQ multiplex PCR, while the TCRdb copy is restricted to in-frame clones and leaves out a portion. The table records roughly 10,000 clones, 70% to 80% of them present only once. Sequenced sample: CD4+ T cells from PBMCs, cultured in vitro. The TCR originated in a human donor in good health. The rearrangement uses TRBV7-3 and TRBJ2-5, with 7 positions matching TRBD1. The CDR3 region has the DNA TGTGCCAGCAGCCCAGGGGGTTTGGAGACCCAGTACTTC. Its protein product is CASSPGGLETQYF.